This T cell receptor beta chain appears in the sequencing data of a study of shared T cell receptors in the human thymus. V dropped 4 bases and J dropped 3; count of bases not matched to a gene: 1. The CDR3 covers 14 residues. Per germline, CDR1 MGHRA and CDR2 YSYEKL. This clone was counted a single time. The repertoire was sequenced with immunoSEQ multiplex PCR; TCRdb's copy has only in-frame clones and lacks some. This table holds about 660,000 clones, more than 75% found once. These data were also filed under a second study, of human thymus T cells. From that study: Infants, healthy and Finnish, who were having corrective surgery for congenital heart defects served as donors. Thymic material originated from resections removed in the course of corrective heart surgery. Within thymic and blood repertoires, V and J gene usage appeared to be biased. The related literature has documented a marked overlap of thymic repertoires among unrelated individuals.

The sequencing sample was made of thymocytes. This clonotype originated in a boy under two years old with a congenital heart defect. The chain recombines TRBV4-1 with TRBJ2-7; 12 bases fit TRBD2. The CDR3, as DNA: TGCGCCAGCAGCCGGACTAGCGGGAACTACGAGCAGTACTTC. Encoded protein: CASSRTSGNYEQYF.